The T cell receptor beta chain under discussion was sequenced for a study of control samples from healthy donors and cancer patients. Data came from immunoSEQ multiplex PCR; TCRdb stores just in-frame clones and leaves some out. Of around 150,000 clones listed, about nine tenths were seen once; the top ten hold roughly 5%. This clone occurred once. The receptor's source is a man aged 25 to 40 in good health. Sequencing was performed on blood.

This CDR3 is CASSQVSAEYTEAFF. CDR3 in DNA: TGCGCCAGCAGCCAAGTATCGGCAGAATACACTGAAGCTTTCTTT. The chain carries TRBV4-1 and TRBJ1-1; no reliable D call. The CDR3 spans 15 residues. Per the germline V gene, CDR1 is MGHRA and CDR2 is YSYEKL. Between the trimmed V and J ends, which lost 1 base and 3 bases, there was a span of 12 bases.